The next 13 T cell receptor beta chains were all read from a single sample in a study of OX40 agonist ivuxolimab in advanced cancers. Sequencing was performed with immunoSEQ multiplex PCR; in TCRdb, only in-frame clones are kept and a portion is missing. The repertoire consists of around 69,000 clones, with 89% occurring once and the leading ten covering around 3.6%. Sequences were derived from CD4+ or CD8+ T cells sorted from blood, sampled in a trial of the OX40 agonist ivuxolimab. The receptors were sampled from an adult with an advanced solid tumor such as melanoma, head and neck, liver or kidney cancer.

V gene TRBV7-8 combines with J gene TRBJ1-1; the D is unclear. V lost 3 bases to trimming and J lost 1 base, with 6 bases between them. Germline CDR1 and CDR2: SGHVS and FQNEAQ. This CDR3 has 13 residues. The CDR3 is CASSFYGNTEAFF. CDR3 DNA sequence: TGTGCCAGCAGCTTCTATGGGAACACTGAAGCTTTCTTT.

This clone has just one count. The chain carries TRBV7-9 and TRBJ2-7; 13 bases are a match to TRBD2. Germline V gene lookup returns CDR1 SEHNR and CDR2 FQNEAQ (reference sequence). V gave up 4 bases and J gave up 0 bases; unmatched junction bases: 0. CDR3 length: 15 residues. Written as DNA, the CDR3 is TGTGCCAGCAGCTGGACTAGCGGGAGCTCCTACGAGCAGTACTTC. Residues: CASSWTSGSSYEQYF.

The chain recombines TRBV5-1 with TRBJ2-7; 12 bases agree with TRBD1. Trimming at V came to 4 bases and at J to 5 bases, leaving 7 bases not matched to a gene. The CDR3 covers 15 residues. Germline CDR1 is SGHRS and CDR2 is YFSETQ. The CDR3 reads CASSGPGQGANEQYF. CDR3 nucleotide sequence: TGCGCCAGCAGCGGACCGGGACAGGGGGCGAACGAGCAGTACTTC.

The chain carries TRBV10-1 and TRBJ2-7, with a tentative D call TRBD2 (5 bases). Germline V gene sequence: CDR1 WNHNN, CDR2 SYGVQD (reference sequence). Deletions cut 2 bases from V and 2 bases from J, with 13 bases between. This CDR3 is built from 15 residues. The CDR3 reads CASSEGKTGTYEQYF. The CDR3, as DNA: TGCGCCAGCAGTGAGGGGAAAACGGGGACCTACGAGCAGTACTTC.

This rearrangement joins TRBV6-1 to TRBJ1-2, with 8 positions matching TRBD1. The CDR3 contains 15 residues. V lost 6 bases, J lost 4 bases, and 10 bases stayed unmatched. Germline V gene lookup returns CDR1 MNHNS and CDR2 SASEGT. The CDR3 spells CASRVSGTGIYGYTF. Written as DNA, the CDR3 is TGTGCCAGCAGAGTTTCGGGGACAGGAATCTATGGCTACACCTTC.

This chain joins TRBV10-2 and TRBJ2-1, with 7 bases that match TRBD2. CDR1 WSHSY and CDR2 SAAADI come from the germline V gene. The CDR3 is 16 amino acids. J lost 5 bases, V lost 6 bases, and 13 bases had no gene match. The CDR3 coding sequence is TGCGCCAGCAGGATTGGCGGGAGAGGAGGACACAATGAGCAGTTCTTC. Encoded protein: CASRIGGRGGHNEQFF.

This CDR3 reads CASSAPNGEGGYTF. CDR3 DNA: TGTGCCAGCAGCGCCCCGAATGGGGAGGGTGGCTACACCTTC. The rearrangement links TRBV7-1 to TRBJ1-2, with D unresolved. TRBV7-1 is filed as an ORF, its function uncertain. The CDR3 is made up of 14 amino acids. Trimming left V 5 bases short and J 7 bases short, with 17 bases between.

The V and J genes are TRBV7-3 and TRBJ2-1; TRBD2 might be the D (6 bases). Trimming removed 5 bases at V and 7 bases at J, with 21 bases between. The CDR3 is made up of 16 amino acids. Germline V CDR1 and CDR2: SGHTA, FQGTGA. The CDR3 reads CASSPTAGQGRNEQFF. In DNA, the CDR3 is TGTGCCAGCAGCCCCACCGCGGGGCAGGGTAGAAATGAGCAGTTCTTC.

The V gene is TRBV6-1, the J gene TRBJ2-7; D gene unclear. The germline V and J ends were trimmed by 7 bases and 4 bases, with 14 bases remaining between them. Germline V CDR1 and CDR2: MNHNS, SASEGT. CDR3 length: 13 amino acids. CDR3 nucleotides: TGTGCCAGCATTGTCGACAAAGGTTACGAGCAGTACTTC. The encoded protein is CASIVDKGYEQYF.

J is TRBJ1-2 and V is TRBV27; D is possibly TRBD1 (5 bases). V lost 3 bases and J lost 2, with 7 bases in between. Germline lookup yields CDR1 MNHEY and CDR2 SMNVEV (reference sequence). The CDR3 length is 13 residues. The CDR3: CASSLGGNYGYTF. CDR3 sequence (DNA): TGTGCCAGCAGTTTGGGGGGAAACTATGGCTACACCTTC.

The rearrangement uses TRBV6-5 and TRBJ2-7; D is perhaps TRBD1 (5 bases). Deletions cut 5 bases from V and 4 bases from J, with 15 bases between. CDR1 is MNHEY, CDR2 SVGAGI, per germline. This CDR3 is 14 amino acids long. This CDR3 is CASSHIGDAYEQYF. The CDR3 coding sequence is TGTGCCAGCAGTCACATAGGGGATGCTTACGAGCAGTACTTC.

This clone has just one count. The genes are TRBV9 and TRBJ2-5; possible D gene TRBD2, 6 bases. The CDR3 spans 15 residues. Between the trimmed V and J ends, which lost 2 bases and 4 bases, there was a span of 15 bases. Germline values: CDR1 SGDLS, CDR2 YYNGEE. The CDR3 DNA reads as TGTGCCAGCAGCGTCGGAGGGTTTCATCTAGAGACCCAGTACTTC. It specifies CASSVGGFHLETQYF.

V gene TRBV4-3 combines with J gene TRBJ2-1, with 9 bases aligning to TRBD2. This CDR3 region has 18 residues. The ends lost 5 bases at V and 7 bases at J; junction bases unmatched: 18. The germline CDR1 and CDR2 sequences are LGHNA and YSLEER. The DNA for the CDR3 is TGCGCCAGCAGCGCCCAACCAGGCGCGGGAGGGCCCTTAAATGAGCAGTTCTTC. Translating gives CASSAQPGAGGPLNEQFF.